Shown below are 14 T cell receptor beta chains from a single sample sequenced in a study of OX40 agonist ivuxolimab in advanced cancers. Repertoires were generated with immunoSEQ multiplex PCR, while TCRdb's copy carries only in-frame clones and drops some. The repertoire holds 15,000 to 25,000 clones, 75% to 85% seen once, with approximately 18% in the top ten. The sequences come from CD4+ or CD8+ T cells sorted from blood, collected in a trial of the OX40 agonist ivuxolimab. Receptor source: an adult with an advanced solid tumor such as melanoma, head and neck, liver or kidney cancer.

This sequence joins TRBV12-5 and TRBJ2-7; the D gene is possibly TRBD1 (5 bases). This CDR3 is 15 amino acids long. The germline V gene has CDR1 LGHNT and CDR2 FRNRAP. The ends were cut back, 1 base at V and 5 bases at J, with 15 bases in the middle. The CDR3 loop is CASGLDPAGKDEQYF. The CDR3 region has the DNA TGTGCTAGTGGTTTGGACCCCGCAGGGAAGGACGAGCAGTACTTC.

V is TRBV6-1 and J is TRBJ1-2; TRBD1 is a possible D gene (6 bases). The germline V gene has CDR1 MNHNS and CDR2 SASEGT. Trimming cost V 7 bases and J 6 bases, with 21 bases left between them. This CDR3 has 15 amino acids. For the CDR3, the DNA is TGTGCCAGCATGGGGGCCGACAGAGGAGCGAATGGCTACACCTTC. Protein: CASMGADRGANGYTF.

This clone was observed a few times. This sequence joins TRBV7-8 and TRBJ2-6; D not certain. The V gene's germline CDR1 is SGHVS and CDR2 FQNEAQ. This CDR3 comprises 14 residues. Deletions cut 3 bases from V and 4 bases from J, with 7 bases between. CDR3 protein: CASSFSSGANVLTF. The DNA for the CDR3 is TGTGCCAGCAGCTTTTCCTCAGGGGCCAACGTCCTGACTTTC.

V gene TRBV11-2 combines with J gene TRBJ2-7; 13 nucleotides agree with TRBD2. The CDR3 runs to 15 residues. V shed 4 bases, J shed 6 bases, and the junction held 6 bases outside the gene matches. Germline V gene data show CDR1 as SGHAT and CDR2 as FQNNGV. This chain's CDR3 is CASSYGLAGAFEQYF. CDR3 nucleotide sequence: TGTGCCAGCAGCTATGGACTAGCGGGAGCCTTCGAGCAGTACTTC. The whole variable domain, remainder taken from reference TRBV11-2 and TRBJ2-7, is EAGVAQSPRYKIIEKRQSVAFWCNPISGHATLYWYQQILGQGPKLLIQFQNNGVVDDSQLPKDRFSAERLKGVDSTLKIQPAKLEDSAVYLCASSYGLAGAFEQYFGPGTRLTVT.

The rearrangement joins TRBV7-9 to TRBJ2-1, with 15 positions matching TRBD2. The CDR3 is made up of 16 amino acids. The trim removed 5 bases at V and 9 bases at J, leaving 8 bases unmatched. CDR1 is SEHNR and CDR2 is FQNEAQ in the germline V gene (reference sequence). The CDR3 spells CASSPPGLAGGSEQFF. CDR3 nucleotides: TGTGCCAGCAGCCCACCGGGACTAGCGGGGGGTAGTGAGCAGTTCTTC.

The chain uses TRBV7-9 and TRBJ2-6; 8 bases line up with TRBD1. The CDR3 extends over 15 amino acids. In germline, CDR1 is SEHNR, CDR2 FQNEAQ (reference sequence). Trimming took 5 bases from V and 2 from J; bases not matched to a gene: 2. CDR3 sequence (DNA): TGTGCCAGCAGCCCGACAGGGGCTGGGGCCAACGTCCTGACTTTC. It translates to CASSPTGAGANVLTF.

The chain carries TRBV7-8 and TRBJ2-7; 9 nucleotides line up with TRBD2. V dropped 4 bases and J dropped 7; count of bases not matched to a gene: 14. This CDR3 is built from 16 residues. Germline CDR1 SGHVS, CDR2 FQNEAQ. The CDR3 here is CASSSGRSGGPSEQYF. CDR3 sequence (DNA): TGTGCCAGCAGCTCAGGACGTAGCGGGGGCCCTTCTGAGCAGTACTTC.

The chain recombines TRBV11-2 with TRBJ2-3; the D is unclear. This CDR3 spans 13 amino acids. The germline CDR1 and CDR2 sequences are SGHAT and FQNNGV. Between the trimmed V and J ends, which lost 6 bases and 0 bases, there was a span of 7 bases. The CDR3 bases are TGTGCCAGCAGATCGACTAGCACAGATACGCAGTATTTT. It codes for CASRSTSTDTQYF.

The chain links TRBV27 to TRBJ2-7; 9 bases map to TRBD1. The ends lost 5 bases at V and 0 bases at J; junction bases unmatched: 5. This CDR3 region has 15 residues. In germline, CDR1 is MNHEY, CDR2 SMNVEV (reference sequence). CDR3 nucleotides: TGTGCCAGCAGTCCGTCGGGACAGGGCTCCTACGAGCAGTACTTC. This translates into CASSPSGQGSYEQYF.

The J gene is TRBJ2-7, the V gene TRBV15; tentatively, D is TRBD2 (6 bases). Trimming left V 1 base short and J 5 bases short, with 12 bases between. CDR1 and CDR2 (germline): LNHNV, YYDKDF (reference sequence). The CDR3 runs 14 residues. The CDR3 sequence is CATSRVGGENEQYF. Written as DNA, the CDR3 is TGTGCCACCAGCAGAGTGGGGGGTGAGAACGAGCAGTACTTC.

Remarks on this clone: The junction departs from the called germline gene at one end, perhaps through a read error. The chain has TRBV30 and TRBJ1-4; D unresolved. Germline V gives CDR1 GTSNPN, CDR2 SVGIG (reference sequence). The CDR3 runs 13 residues. The CDR3 region is CAWTGSTNEKLFF. CDR3 coding DNA: TGTGCCTGGACCGGGTCAACGAATGAAAAACTGTTTTTT.

CDR3 in amino acids: CASSLASGYRDEQYF. The CDR3 nucleotides are TGTGCCAGCAGCTTAGCGTCGGGGTATCGAGACGAGCAGTACTTC. V usage is TRBV7-9 and J usage is TRBJ2-7; TRBD2 is a possible D gene (5 bases). Trimming pared 0 bases from V and 5 bases from J, leaving 14 bases between. The germline gives CDR1 SEHNR, CDR2 FQNEAQ (reference sequence). The CDR3 runs to 15 residues.

V gene TRBV27 combines with J gene TRBJ2-2, with a possible D match to TRBD2 (5 bases). This CDR3 is 16 amino acids long. V was shortened by 0 bases and J by 4 bases, with 12 bases between the two germline ends. Germline V gene sequence: CDR1 MNHEY, CDR2 SMNVEV (reference sequence). In DNA, the CDR3 is TGTGCCAGCAGTTTATCGAAGGGCGCGGGCACCGGGGAGCTGTTTTTT. Its protein product is CASSLSKGAGTGELFF.

The rearrangement links TRBV4-1 to TRBJ2-5; 14 positions agree with TRBD2. Germline assignment: CDR1 MGHRA and CDR2 YSYEKL. The ends lost 4 bases at V and 3 bases at J; junction bases unmatched: 4. The CDR3 totals 16 residues. CDR3 residues: CASSRPGLAGEETQYF. As DNA, the CDR3 is TGCGCCAGCAGCCGACCGGGACTAGCGGGGGAAGAGACCCAGTACTTC.